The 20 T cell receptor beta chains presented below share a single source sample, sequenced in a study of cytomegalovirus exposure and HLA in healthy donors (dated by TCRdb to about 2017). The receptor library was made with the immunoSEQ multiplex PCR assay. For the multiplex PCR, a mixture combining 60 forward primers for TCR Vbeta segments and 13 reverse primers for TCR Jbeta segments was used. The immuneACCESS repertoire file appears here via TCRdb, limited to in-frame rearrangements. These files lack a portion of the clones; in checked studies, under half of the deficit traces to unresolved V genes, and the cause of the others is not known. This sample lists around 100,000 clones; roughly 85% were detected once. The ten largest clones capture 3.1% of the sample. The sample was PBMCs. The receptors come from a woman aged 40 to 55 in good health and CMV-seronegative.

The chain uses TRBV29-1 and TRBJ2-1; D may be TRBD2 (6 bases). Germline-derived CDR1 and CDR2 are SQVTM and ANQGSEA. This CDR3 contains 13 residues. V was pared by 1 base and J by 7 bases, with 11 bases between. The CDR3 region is CSVEVGGGNEQFF. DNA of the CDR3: TGCAGCGTTGAAGTGGGAGGCGGTAATGAGCAGTTCTTC.

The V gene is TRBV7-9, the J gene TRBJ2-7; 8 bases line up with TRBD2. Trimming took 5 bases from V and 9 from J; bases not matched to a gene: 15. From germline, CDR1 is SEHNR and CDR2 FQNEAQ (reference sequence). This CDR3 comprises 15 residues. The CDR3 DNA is TGTGCCAGCAGCGTGAGCGGGACTAGTGAGGGTATGCAGTACTTC. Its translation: CASSVSGTSEGMQYF.

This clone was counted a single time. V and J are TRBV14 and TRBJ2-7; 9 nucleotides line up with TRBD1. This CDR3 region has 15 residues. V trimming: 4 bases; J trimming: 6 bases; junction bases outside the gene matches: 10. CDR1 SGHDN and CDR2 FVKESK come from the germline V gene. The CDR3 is CASSRKGQGIVEQYF. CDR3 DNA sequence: TGTGCCAGCAGCCGGAAGGGACAGGGTATAGTCGAGCAGTACTTC.

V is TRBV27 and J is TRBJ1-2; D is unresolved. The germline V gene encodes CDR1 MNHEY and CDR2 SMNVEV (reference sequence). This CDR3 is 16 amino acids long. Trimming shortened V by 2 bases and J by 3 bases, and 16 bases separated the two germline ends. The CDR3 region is CASSLEPPPLDYGYTF. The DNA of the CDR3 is TGTGCCAGCAGTTTAGAGCCCCCACCCTTGGACTATGGCTACACCTTC.

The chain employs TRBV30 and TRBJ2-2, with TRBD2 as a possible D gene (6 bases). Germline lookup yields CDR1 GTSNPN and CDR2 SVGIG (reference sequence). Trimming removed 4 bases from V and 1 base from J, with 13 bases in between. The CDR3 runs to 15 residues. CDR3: CAWKWASENTGELFF. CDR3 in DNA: TGTGCCTGGAAGTGGGCTAGCGAGAACACCGGGGAGCTGTTTTTT.

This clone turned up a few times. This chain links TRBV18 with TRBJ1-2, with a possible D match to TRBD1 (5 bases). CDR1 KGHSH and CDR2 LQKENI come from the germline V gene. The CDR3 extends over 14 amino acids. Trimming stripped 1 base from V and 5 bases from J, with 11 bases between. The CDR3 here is CASSPQRGGYGYTF. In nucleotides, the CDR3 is TGTGCCAGCTCACCACAGCGGGGCGGGTATGGCTACACCTTC.

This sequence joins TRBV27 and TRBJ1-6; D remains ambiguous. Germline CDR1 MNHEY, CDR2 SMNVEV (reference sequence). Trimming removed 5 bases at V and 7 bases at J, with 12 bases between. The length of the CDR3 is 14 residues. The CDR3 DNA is TGTGCCAGCAGTCACACAGCTTTCAATTCACCCCTCCACTTT. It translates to CASSHTAFNSPLHF.

CDR3 DNA sequence: TGTGCCAGCAGCTTAGCGCTGGGACAGGGGGACACTGAAGCTTTCTTT. Its protein is CASSLALGQGDTEAFF. The chain combines TRBV7-2 with TRBJ1-1, with 11 nucleotides matching TRBD1. With 0 bases clipped from V and 3 bases from J, the junction kept 3 bases outside the gene matches. Germline CDR1 reads SGHTA; CDR2 reads FQGNSA. The CDR3 spans 16 residues.

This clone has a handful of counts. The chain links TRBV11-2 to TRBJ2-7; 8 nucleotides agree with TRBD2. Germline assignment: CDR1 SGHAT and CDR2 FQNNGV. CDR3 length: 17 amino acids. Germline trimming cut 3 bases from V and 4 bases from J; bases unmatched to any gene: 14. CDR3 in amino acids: CASSFSRLAGYSYEQYF. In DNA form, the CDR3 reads TGTGCCAGCAGCTTTTCACGGCTAGCGGGCTATTCTTACGAGCAGTACTTC.

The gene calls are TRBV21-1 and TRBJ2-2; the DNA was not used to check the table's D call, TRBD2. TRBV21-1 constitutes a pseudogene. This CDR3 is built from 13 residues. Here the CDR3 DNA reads TGTGCCAGCCAAACTAGCACTCCCGGGGAGCTGTTTTTT. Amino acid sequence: CASQTSTPGELFF.

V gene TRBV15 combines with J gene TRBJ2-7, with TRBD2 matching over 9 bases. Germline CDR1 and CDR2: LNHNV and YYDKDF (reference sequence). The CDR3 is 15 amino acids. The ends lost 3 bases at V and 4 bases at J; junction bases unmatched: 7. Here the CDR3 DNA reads TGTGCCACCAGCAGTAGCGGGGGTCTGGGATACGAGCAGTACTTC. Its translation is CATSSSGGLGYEQYF.

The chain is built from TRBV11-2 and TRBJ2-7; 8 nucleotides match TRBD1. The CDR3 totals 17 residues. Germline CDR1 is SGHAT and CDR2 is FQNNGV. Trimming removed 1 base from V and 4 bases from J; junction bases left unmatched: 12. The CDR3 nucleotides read TGTGCCAGCAGCTTAGCATCCGGGACAGGTGACCTATACGAGCAGTACTTC. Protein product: CASSLASGTGDLYEQYF.

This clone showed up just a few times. Here the CDR3 DNA reads TGCAGCGTTGAAGACACAACAGGGTTCGTCGGATCCAATGAGCAGTTCTTC. Protein product: CSVEDTTGFVGSNEQFF. This chain links TRBV29-1 with TRBJ2-1; TRBD1 is a possible D gene (6 bases). With 0 bases removed from V and 6 bases from J, the gap between germline ends came to 21 bases. Germline assignment: CDR1 SQVTM and CDR2 ANQGSEA. This CDR3 spans 17 amino acids.

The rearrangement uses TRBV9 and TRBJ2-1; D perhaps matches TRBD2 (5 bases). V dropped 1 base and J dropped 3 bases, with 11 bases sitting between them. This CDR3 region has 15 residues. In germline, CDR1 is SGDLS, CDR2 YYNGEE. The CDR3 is CASSVTGRDYNEQFF. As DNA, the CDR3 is TGTGCCAGCAGCGTAACCGGACGGGACTACAATGAGCAGTTCTTC.

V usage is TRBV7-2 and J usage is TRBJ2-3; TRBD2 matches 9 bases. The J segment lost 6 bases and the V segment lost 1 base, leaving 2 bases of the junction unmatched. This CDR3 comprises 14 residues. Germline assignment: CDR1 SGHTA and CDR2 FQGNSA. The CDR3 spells CASSLVAGGDTQYF. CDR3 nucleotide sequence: TGTGCCAGCAGCTTAGTGGCGGGAGGGGATACGCAGTATTTT.

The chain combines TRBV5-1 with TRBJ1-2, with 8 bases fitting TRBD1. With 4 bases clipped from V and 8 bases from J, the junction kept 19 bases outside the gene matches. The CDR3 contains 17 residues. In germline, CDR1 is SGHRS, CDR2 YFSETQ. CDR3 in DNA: TGCGCCAGCAGCCCTTCCCCCACGGACAGGGCCCTTCGAGGCTACACCTTC. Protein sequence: CASSPSPTDRALRGYTF.

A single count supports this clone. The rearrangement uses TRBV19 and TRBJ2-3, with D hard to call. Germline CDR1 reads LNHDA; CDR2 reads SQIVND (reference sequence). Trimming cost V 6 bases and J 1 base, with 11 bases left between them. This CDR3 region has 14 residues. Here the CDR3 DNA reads TGTGCCAGTAGAAGAGCAGGCCGCACAGATACGCAGTATTTT. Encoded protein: CASRRAGRTDTQYF.

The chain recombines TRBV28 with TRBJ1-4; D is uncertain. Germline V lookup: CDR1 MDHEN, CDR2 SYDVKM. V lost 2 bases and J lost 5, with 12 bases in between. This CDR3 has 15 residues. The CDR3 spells CASSLRVNANEKLFF. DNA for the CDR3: TGTGCCAGCAGTTTACGGGTGAACGCGAATGAAAAACTGTTTTTT.

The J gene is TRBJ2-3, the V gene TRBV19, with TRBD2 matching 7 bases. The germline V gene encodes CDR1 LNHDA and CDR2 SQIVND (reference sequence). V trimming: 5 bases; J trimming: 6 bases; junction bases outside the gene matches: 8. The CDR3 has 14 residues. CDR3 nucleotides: TGTGCCAGTAGTCCCCTGAGCGGGATCGATACGCAGTATTTT. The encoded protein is CASSPLSGIDTQYF.

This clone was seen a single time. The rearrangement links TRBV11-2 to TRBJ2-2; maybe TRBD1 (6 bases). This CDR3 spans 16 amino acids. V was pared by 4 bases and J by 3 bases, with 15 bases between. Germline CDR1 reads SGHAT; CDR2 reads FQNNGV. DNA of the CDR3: TGTGCCAGCAGCTCTCAGGGGACCCTCGACACCGGGGAGCTGTTTTTT. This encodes CASSSQGTLDTGELFF.